Included here is one T cell receptor beta chain sequence, with context. No cognate antigen has been identified for it. No per-base quality is available; no much larger clone lies one base away. These data originate in a study of beta chain features in type 1 diabetes (dated by TCRdb to the late 2010s). For the wider study: Mean age, gender distribution, total cell number and subset yield were not different between patients and healthy donors. A total of under 120,000,000 sorted cells were examined across all samples, and RNA yield correlated strongly with the number of cells per subset. The study compared TCRB repertoires of sorted circulating CD4+ T cell subsets between recently diagnosed type 1 diabetes patients and matched healthy donors. Naive and central memory subsets were obtained from all 30 or so donors, but regulatory and stem cell-like memory subsets were isolated from only 8 patients and roughly eight healthy donors. The study at large found these results: Shorter templates might be favored by PCR, yet because patient and control samples were amplified and corrected together, any such skew would affect both groups equally. Because cDNA rather than genomic DNA was sequenced, highly expressing activated cells could have been over-represented, although no difference in activation and CD3 levels was found between groups. HLA sub-analyses involved small numbers of individuals, so any influence of HLA type on TCRB rearrangement remained unresolved. A moderate but significant shortening of TCRB CDR3 length was observed in type 1 diabetes patients in all four CD4+ subsets. Naive, central memory and regulatory TCRB repertoires appeared more similar among patients than among healthy donors. Fewer insertions and more nucleotide deletions at VDJ recombination sites were observed in patients with type 1 diabetes, implying thymic rearrangement abnormalities.

From each donor, a single peripheral blood sample of around 0.12 L on average was drawn into heparinised tubes. Naive, central memory, regulatory and stem cell-like memory CD4+ T cells were sorted on a BD FACSAria II using a panel including CD45RO, CCR7, CD25, CD127, CD95 and CD27. All sorted populations exceeded 95% purity. Right away, PBMCs were isolated by Lymphoprep density gradient centrifugation and were stained directly, with no culture step. So that batch effects would be minimized, each experiment stained and sorted samples in pairs, pairing one healthy donor with one patient. V is reduced by 6 bases and J by 0 bases, leaving a spacing of 12 bases between them. Including the terminal cysteine and phenylalanine, the CDR3 comprises 14 residues. Only CDR3 DNA is held: 42 bases, read in frame from base 1. CDR1 is given as SNHLY and CDR2 as FYNNEI, both from the germline V gene. All of the isolated RNA was reverse transcribed with the High Capacity cDNA Reverse Transcription Kit, so expressed TCRB transcripts were sequenced. Deep immunoSEQ sequencing was performed on naive, central memory and regulatory T cell samples, with an average of roughly 3.6 million total reads per sample. After sorted cells were lysed in RLT buffer, RNA was extracted with DNase-treated RNeasy Micro or Mini kits, with the choice depending on cell number. Each cell subset was processed on its own to prevent cross-contamination, while patient and healthy donor samples were processed together. TCRB sequences were amplified from cDNA with the immunoSEQ multiplex PCR, producing 87-bp fragments spanning the CDR3 region. Sequencing of the amplicons was done on the Illumina HiSeq platform. For the original study's pipeline: PCR bias was corrected computationally using synthetic template baselines, and reads within Hamming distance 2 were collapsed, with unmergeable singletons discarded. Reads were aligned to IMGT to assign V, D and J genes, CDR3 length, and insertions or deletions at six rearrangement sites. Clonotype counts were normalized to sorted cell number within each subset before computing true diversity and Gini coefficients with the tcR R package. The overlap coefficient, calculated on TCRB nucleotide sequences, was used to quantify repertoire sharing. In its TCRdb copy, this immuneACCESS table keeps in-frame sequences only and misses some clones. Where compared with another copy, unresolved V genes explain less than half of these, and the others have no known cause. V and J calls and clone size are copied from that table; D and trimming were computed from the DNA. This sample has 110,000 to 150,000 clones in its table, and just over 9% of those were observed once. Jointly, the top ten make up roughly 0.7% of the sample.

Rearrangement joined TRBV2 to TRBJ2-7, and perhaps TRBD1 as D gene, on 6 matching bases. The TCR was taken from a man aged 18 to 30 in good health. Sequenced sample: central memory CD4+ T cells from blood. CDR3 loop: CASSRTASSYEQYF. The bases read TGTGCCAGCAGCAGGACAGCCAGCTCCTACGAGCAGTACTTC. The CDR3 plus the reference TRBV2 and TRBJ2-7 genes for the other parts give the full variable domain: EPEVTQTPSHQVTQMGQEVILRCVPISNHLYFYWYRQILGQKVEFLVSFYNNEISEKSEIFDDQFSVERPDGSNFTLKIRSTKLEDSAMYFCASSRTASSYEQYFGPGTRLTVT.